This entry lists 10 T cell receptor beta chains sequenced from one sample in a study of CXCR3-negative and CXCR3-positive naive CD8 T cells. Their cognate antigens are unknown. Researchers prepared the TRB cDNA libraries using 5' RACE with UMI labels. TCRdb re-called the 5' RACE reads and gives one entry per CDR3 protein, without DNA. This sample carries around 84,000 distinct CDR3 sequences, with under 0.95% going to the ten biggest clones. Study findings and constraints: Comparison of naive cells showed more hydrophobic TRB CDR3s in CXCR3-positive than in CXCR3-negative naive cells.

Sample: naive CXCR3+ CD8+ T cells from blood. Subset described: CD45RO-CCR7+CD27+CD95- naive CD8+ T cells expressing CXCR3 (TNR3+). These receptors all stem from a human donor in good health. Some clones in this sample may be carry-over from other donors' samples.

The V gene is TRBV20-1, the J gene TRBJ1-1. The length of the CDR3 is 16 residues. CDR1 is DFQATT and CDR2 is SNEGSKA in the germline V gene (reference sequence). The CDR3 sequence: CSARGLLDEVNTEAFF.

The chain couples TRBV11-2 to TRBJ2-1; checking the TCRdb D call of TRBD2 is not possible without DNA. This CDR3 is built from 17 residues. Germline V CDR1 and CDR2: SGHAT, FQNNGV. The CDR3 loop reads CASSSREAGLAGKRQFF.

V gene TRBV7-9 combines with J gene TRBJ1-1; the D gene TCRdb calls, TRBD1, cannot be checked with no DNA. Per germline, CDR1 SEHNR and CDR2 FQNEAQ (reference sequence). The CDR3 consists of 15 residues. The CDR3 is CASSPGTGVVTEAFF.

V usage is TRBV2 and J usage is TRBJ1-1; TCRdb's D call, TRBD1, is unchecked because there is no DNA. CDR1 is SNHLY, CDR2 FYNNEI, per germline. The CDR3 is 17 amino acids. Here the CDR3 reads CASDPGQINPLNTEAFF.

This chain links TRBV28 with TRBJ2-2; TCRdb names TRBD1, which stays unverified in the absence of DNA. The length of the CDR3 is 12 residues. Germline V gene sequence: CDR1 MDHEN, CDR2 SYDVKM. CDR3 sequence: CASSPGAGELFF.

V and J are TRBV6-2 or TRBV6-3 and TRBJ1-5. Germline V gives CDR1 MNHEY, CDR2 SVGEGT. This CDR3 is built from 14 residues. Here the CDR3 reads CASSYSGDYQPQHF.

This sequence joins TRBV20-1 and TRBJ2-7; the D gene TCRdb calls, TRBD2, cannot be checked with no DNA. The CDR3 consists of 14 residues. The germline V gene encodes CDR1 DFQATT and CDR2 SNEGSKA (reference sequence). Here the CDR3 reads CSARSTSGSYEQYF.

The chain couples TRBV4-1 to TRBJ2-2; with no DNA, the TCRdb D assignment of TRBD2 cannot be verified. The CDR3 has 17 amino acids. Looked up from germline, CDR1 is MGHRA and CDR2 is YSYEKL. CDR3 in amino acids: CASSQDPSQVDTGELFF.

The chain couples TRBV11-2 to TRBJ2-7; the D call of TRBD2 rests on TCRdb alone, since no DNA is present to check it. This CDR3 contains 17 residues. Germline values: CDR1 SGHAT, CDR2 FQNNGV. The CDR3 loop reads CASSSPRTSVNSYEQYF.

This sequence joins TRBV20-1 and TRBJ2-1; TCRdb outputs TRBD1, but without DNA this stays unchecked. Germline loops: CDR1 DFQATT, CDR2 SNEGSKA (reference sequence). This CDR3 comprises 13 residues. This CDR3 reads CSARQGEYNEQFF.